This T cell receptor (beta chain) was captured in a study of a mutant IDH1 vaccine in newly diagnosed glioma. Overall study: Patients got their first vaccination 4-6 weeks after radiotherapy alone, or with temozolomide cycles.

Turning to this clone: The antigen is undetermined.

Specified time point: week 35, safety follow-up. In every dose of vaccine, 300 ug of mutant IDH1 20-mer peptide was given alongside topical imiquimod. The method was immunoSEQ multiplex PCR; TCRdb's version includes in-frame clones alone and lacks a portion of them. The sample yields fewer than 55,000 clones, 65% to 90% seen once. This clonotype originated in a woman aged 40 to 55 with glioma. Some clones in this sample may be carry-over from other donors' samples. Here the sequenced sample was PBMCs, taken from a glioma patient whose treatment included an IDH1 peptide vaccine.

This CDR3 is CASRRTGTDPFSLHF. The CDR3 nucleotides read TGTGCCAGTAGGCGAACCGGGACAGATCCCTTCTCCCTCCACTTT. This chain links TRBV19 with TRBJ1-6, with 7 bases fitting TRBD1. The CDR3 has 15 residues. Germline CDR1 reads LNHDA; CDR2 reads SQIVND (reference sequence). V shed 6 bases and J 14 bases; nucleotides not matched to a gene: 16.